Shown below are 24 T cell receptor beta chains from a single sample sequenced in a study of shared clonotypes between healthy human individuals. As defined, naive CD8 cells were CD45RO-negative and positively selected for CCR7, with terminally differentiated effector memory CD45RA+ cells excluded. The repertoire was sequenced with immunoSEQ multiplex PCR; TCRdb's copy has only in-frame clones and lacks some. The data contain about 2 million clones, about 94% of them seen just once; the ten biggest clones take up less than 1.5%. Sequencing was performed on naive CD8+ T cells sorted from blood. The origin of the receptors is a man younger than 30 in good health.

The chain couples TRBV6-5 to TRBJ2-2; perhaps D is TRBD1 or TRBD2 (6 bases each). Germline values: CDR1 MNHEY, CDR2 SVGAGI. The CDR3 contains 16 residues. V was shortened by 0 bases and J by 0 bases, with 8 bases between the two germline ends. The CDR3 loop is CASSYSRGANTGELFF. For the CDR3, the DNA is TGTGCCAGCAGTTACTCGAGGGGGGCGAACACCGGGGAGCTGTTTTTT.

The chain employs TRBV6-5 and TRBJ1-2; D is undetermined. The germline gives CDR1 MNHEY, CDR2 SVGAGI. The CDR3 contains 15 residues. The V and J ends lost 0 bases and 0 bases respectively, with 8 bases between them. The CDR3 region is CASSYSGESNYGYTF. For the CDR3, the DNA is TGTGCCAGCAGTTACTCCGGGGAATCTAACTATGGCTACACCTTC.

The gene calls are TRBV7-2 and TRBJ1-4; 8 positions agree with TRBD1. V lost 3 bases, J lost 5 bases, and 17 bases stayed unmatched. This CDR3 has 19 residues. Per the germline V gene, CDR1 is SGHTA and CDR2 is FQGNSA. CDR3 region: CASSLRGQDVFLTNEKLFF. The CDR3 DNA is TGTGCCAGCAGCTTGAGGGGACAGGACGTCTTTTTGACGAATGAAAAACTGTTTTTT.

The rearrangement joins TRBV19 to TRBJ1-5; D not certain. The V gene lost 3 bases and the J gene lost 3 bases, with 12 bases spanning the gap. The CDR3 has 15 amino acids. The germline CDR1 and CDR2 sequences are LNHDA and SQIVND (reference sequence). The CDR3 DNA follows: TGTGCCAGTAGTATCTCCAGTCACCCCAATCAGCCCCAGCATTTT. Translating it yields CASSISSHPNQPQHF.

V is TRBV7-9 and J is TRBJ2-7, with D unresolved. The CDR3 loop spans 14 amino acids. Trimming stripped 1 base from V and 4 bases from J, with 11 bases between. Germline CDR1 reads SEHNR; CDR2 reads FQNEAQ (reference sequence). The CDR3 is CASSLGIGAYEQYF. Here the CDR3 DNA reads TGTGCCAGCAGCTTAGGTATTGGCGCGTACGAGCAGTACTTC.

This clone showed up just once. V usage is TRBV28 and J usage is TRBJ1-2; 10 bases agree with TRBD1. The germline V gene encodes CDR1 MDHEN and CDR2 SYDVKM. The CDR3 extends over 14 amino acids. The V gene end was trimmed by 3 bases and the J gene end by 7 bases; junction bases not matched to a gene: 5. CDR3 bases: TGTGCCAGCAGTTTCGTGGGGACAGGGGCTGGCTACACCTTC. Translation gives CASSFVGTGAGYTF.

The chain uses TRBV6-5 and TRBJ2-5; the match to TRBD2 covers 8 bases. Germline loops: CDR1 MNHEY, CDR2 SVGAGI. This CDR3 comprises 13 residues. The V gene end was trimmed by 2 bases and the J gene end by 4 bases; junction bases not matched to a gene: 0. CDR3 in amino acids: CASSYGLAETQYF. DNA of the CDR3: TGTGCCAGCAGTTACGGACTAGCAGAGACCCAGTACTTC.

The V gene is TRBV4-3, the J gene TRBJ2-1, with 9 bases lining up with TRBD2. V shed 3 bases, J shed 2 bases, and the junction held 14 bases outside the gene matches. The CDR3 has 19 residues. Germline V gene lookup returns CDR1 LGHNA and CDR2 YSLEER. The CDR3 sequence: CASSHKTGYEREAYNEQFF. DNA for the CDR3: TGCGCCAGCAGCCATAAGACAGGTTATGAGCGGGAGGCCTACAATGAGCAGTTCTTC.

The chain is built from TRBV29-1 and TRBJ2-5, with 7 positions matching TRBD1. The CDR3 runs 13 residues. Unmatched junction bases numbered 7, after V lost 7 bases and J lost 2 bases. Germline CDR1 and CDR2: SQVTM and ANQGSEA. The CDR3 DNA sequence: TGCAGCGGGGAGACAGGGTTACAAGAGACCCAGTACTTC. This translates into CSGETGLQETQYF.

The chain recombines TRBV30 with TRBJ2-5; D ambiguous. The V end was cut by 5 bases, the J end by 7 bases, with 20 bases between. Germline V gene data show CDR1 as GTSNPN and CDR2 as SVGIG (reference sequence). There are 14 residues in the CDR3. The CDR3 is CAWGPGPLPRTQYF. The CDR3 nucleotides read TGTGCCTGGGGGCCCGGACCTCTTCCTCGGACCCAGTACTTC. Filled out from reference TRBV30 and TRBJ2-5, the complete variable domain reads SQTIHQWPATLVQPVGSPLSLECTVEGTSNPNLYWYRQAAGRGLQLLFYSVGIGQISSEVPQNLSASRPQDRQFILSSKKLLLSDSGFYLCAWGPGPLPRTQYFGPGTRLLVL.

The chain links TRBV7-9 to TRBJ2-2, with 7 bases matching TRBD1. With 2 bases clipped from V and 1 base from J, the junction kept 7 bases outside the gene matches. This CDR3 has 17 residues. Germline V gives CDR1 SEHNR, CDR2 FQNEAQ (reference sequence). CDR3 nucleotide sequence: TGTGCCAGCAGCTTAAGGGCTGACAGGGTGAACACCGGGGAGCTGTTTTTT. It is translated as CASSLRADRVNTGELFF. Supplemented by reference TRBV7-9 and TRBJ2-2, the full variable domain reads DTGVSQNPRHKITKRGQNVTFRCDPISEHNRLYWYRQTLGQGPEFLTYFQNEAQLEKSRLLSDRFSAERPKGSFSTLEIQRTEQGDSAMYLCASSLRADRVNTGELFFGEGSRLTVL.

With respect to this clone: An end of the junction does not agree with germline; a read error may underlie this. This chain links TRBV6-5 with TRBJ1-1, with unresolved D. This CDR3 contains 13 residues. Germline V gene data show CDR1 as MNHEY and CDR2 as SVGAGI. CDR3 loop: CASQPVAPLESFF. In DNA form, the CDR3 reads TGTGCATCACAACCCGTGGCCCCCCTTGAATCTTTCTTT.

This clone was observed a single time. J is TRBJ1-5 and V is TRBV4-1; D possibly corresponds to TRBD1 (6 bases). Trimming pared 1 base from V and 5 bases from J, leaving 15 bases between. The CDR3 is made up of 16 amino acids. The germline CDR1 and CDR2 sequences are MGHRA and YSYEKL. CDR3 DNA sequence: TGCGCCAGCAGCCAAGGGGACAAGGGGAGTTATCAGCCCCAGCATTTT. It codes for CASSQGDKGSYQPQHF.

V is TRBV27 and J is TRBJ2-3; D uncertain. In germline, CDR1 is MNHEY, CDR2 SMNVEV (reference sequence). There are 13 residues in the CDR3. Trimming removed 5 bases at V and 2 bases at J, with 8 bases between. The CDR3 reads CASSTGPTDTQYF. The CDR3 region has the DNA TGTGCCAGCAGTACCGGACCCACAGATACGCAGTATTTT.

This clone was counted once. The chain joins TRBV6-5 to TRBJ1-1; perhaps TRBD1 as D (5 bases). V lost 2 bases to trimming and J lost 4 bases, with 8 bases between them. The CDR3 is made up of 13 amino acids. Germline CDR1 and CDR2: MNHEY and SVGAGI. This chain's CDR3 is CASSYAGPTEAFF. The CDR3 nucleotides are TGTGCCAGCAGTTACGCAGGGCCCACTGAAGCTTTCTTT.

The V gene is TRBV15, the J gene TRBJ2-5; TRBD1 is a possible D gene (6 bases). The V end was cut by 0 bases, the J end by 3 bases, with 14 bases between. Germline V CDR1 and CDR2: LNHNV, YYDKDF (reference sequence). The CDR3 is 16 amino acids. DNA for the CDR3: TGTGCCACCAGCAGAGATCGAGGGGGATGGAAAGAGACCCAGTACTTC. Residues: CATSRDRGGWKETQYF.

The chain employs TRBV5-1 and TRBJ1-2; D might be TRBD1 (6 bases). The length of the CDR3 is 16 residues. Trimming stripped 4 bases from V and 2 bases from J, with 18 bases between. Germline CDR1 is SGHRS and CDR2 is YFSETQ. This CDR3 reads CASSPAQTGSNYGYTF. DNA of the CDR3: TGCGCCAGCAGCCCCGCTCAGACAGGCTCCAACTATGGCTACACCTTC. Full variable domain (missing parts from reference TRBV5-1 and TRBJ1-2): KAGVTQTPRYLIKTRGQQVTLSCSPISGHRSVSWYQQTPGQGLQFLFEYFSETQRNKGNFPGRFSGRQFSNSRSEMNVSTLELGDSALYLCASSPAQTGSNYGYTFGSGTRLTVV.

About this clone itself: The sample carries other DNA sequences with the same CDR3. The chain is built from TRBV5-8 and TRBJ1-5, with no clear D. The CDR3 is 11 residues long. Looked up from germline, CDR1 is SGHTS and CDR2 is YDEGEE. V lost 4 bases and J lost 4, with 3 bases in between. The CDR3 bases are TGTGCCAGCAGCCCAAATCAGCCCCAGCATTTT. Translation gives CASSPNQPQHF.

The chain combines TRBV6-5 with TRBJ1-2, with 8 bases identical to TRBD1. From germline, CDR1 is MNHEY and CDR2 SVGAGI. Germline trimming cut 2 bases from V and 5 bases from J; bases unmatched to any gene: 7. The length of the CDR3 is 15 residues. The CDR3: CASSYGQGVWYGYTF. The CDR3 coding sequence is TGTGCCAGCAGTTACGGACAGGGAGTTTGGTATGGCTACACCTTC.

Regarding this clone: Other DNA sequences in the same sample also yield this CDR3. This sequence joins TRBV11-2 and TRBJ2-1; D is ambiguous. In germline, CDR1 is SGHAT, CDR2 FQNNGV. Trimming took off 5 bases at V and 0 bases at J, with 5 bases between the two ends. This CDR3 is built from 13 residues. The CDR3 DNA reads TGTGCCAGCAGCCCGAGCTCCTACAATGAGCAGTTCTTC. It yields the protein CASSPSSYNEQFF.

This chain uses TRBV13 with TRBJ2-7; TRBD1 or TRBD2 may be the D gene (6 bases each). The ends were cut back, 0 bases at V and 3 bases at J, with 12 bases in the middle. Germline CDR1 reads PRHDT; CDR2 reads FYEKMQ (reference sequence). The CDR3 contains 15 residues. The CDR3 sequence: CASSLGRGTIYEQYF. The CDR3 nucleotides are TGTGCCAGCAGCTTAGGCCGGGGGACAATCTACGAGCAGTACTTC.

The V and J genes are TRBV9 and TRBJ2-2; no definite D call. Germline V gene lookup returns CDR1 SGDLS and CDR2 YYNGEE. The CDR3 extends over 12 amino acids. V shed 3 bases and J shed 6 bases, with 6 bases lying between them. CDR3 loop: CASSASAGELFF. CDR3 DNA: TGTGCCAGCAGCGCGTCGGCCGGGGAGCTGTTTTTT.

The J gene is TRBJ2-3, the V gene TRBV27; tentatively, D is TRBD2 (6 bases). Germline V gives CDR1 MNHEY, CDR2 SMNVEV (reference sequence). The CDR3 is made up of 20 amino acids. V lost 3 bases to trimming and J lost 5 bases, with 30 bases between them. The DNA of the CDR3 is TGTGCCAGCAGTTTCTCGCCTTATATAGGGGCCCGGGAGCAACAAGATACGCAGTATTTT. Its translation: CASSFSPYIGAREQQDTQYF.

The chain recombines TRBV9 with TRBJ2-7; D is possibly TRBD1 or TRBD2 (5 bases each). V gave up 4 bases and J gave up 5 bases, with 13 bases separating them. CDR3 length: 13 amino acids. Looked up from germline, CDR1 is SGDLS and CDR2 is YYNGEE. DNA of the CDR3: TGTGCCAGCAGCCTTGAGGGGCGCGACGAGCAGTACTTC. This translates into CASSLEGRDEQYF. The entire variable domain, with the rest obtained from reference TRBV9 and TRBJ2-7, is as follows: DSGVTQTPKHLITATGQRVTLRCSPRSGDLSVYWYQQSLDQGLQFLIQYYNGEERAKGNILERFSAQQFPDLHSELNLSSLELGDSALYFCASSLEGRDEQYFGPGTRLTVT.